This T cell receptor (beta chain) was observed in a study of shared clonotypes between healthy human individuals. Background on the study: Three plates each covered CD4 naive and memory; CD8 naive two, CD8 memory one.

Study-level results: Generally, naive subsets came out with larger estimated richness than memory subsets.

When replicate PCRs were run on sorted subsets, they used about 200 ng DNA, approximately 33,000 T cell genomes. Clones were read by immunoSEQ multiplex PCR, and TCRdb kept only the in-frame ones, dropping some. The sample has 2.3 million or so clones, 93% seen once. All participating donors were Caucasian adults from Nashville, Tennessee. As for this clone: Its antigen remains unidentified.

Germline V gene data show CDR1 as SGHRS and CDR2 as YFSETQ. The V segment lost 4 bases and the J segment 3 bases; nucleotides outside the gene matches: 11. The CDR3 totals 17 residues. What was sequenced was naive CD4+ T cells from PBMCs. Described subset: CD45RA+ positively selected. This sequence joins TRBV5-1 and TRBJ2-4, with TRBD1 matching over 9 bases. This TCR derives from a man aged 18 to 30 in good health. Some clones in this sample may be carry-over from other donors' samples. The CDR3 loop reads CASSAWGQGYGKNIQYF. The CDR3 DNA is TGCGCCAGCAGCGCGTGGGGACAGGGTTATGGCAAAAACATTCAGTACTTC.